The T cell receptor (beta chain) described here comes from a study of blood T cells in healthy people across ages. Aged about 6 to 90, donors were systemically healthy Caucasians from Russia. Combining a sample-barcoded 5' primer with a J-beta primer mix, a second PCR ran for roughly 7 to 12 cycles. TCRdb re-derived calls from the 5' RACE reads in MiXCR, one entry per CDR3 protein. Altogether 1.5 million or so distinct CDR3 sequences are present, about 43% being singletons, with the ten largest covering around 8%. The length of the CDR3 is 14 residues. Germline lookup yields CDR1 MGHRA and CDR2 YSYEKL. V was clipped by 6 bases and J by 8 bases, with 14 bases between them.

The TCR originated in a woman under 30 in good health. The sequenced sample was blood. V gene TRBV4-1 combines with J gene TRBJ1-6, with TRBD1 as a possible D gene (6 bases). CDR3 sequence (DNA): TGCGCCAGCAGGGGAACAGGGAAGGATTCACCCCTCCACTTT. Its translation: CASRGTGKDSPLHF.